This record covers a single T cell receptor beta chain. Its cognate antigen is unknown. The CDR3 sequence is 15 residues long. Looked up from germline, CDR1 is LNHNV and CDR2 is YYDKDF (reference sequence). These data come from a study of monozygotic twins with inflammatory bowel disease. During cDNA synthesis, UMIs that each contained a 6-nucleotide sample barcode were added by means of template switching. TCRdb processed the 5' RACE reads again and assigns one entry to each CDR3 protein, with no DNA. The data include some 90,000 distinct CDR3 sequences; the top ten clones carry 7.4%. Study-level results: IBD patients displayed reduced TCRbeta diversity (inverse Simpson) when set against healthy co-twins. No discrimination was achieved between different T cell subtypes.

V is TRBV15 and J is TRBJ1-1; without DNA, the TCRdb call of TRBD1 cannot be checked. Material for sequencing was blood. The origin of this receptor is a human donor with ulcerative colitis or Crohn's disease, or a healthy co-twin of an affected twin (not recorded which). CDR3 region: CATRPSDRYYTEAFF. Variable domain in full (rest from reference TRBV15 and TRBJ1-1): DAMVIQNPRYQVTQFGKPVTLSCSQTLNHNVMYWYQQKSSQAPKLLFHYYDKDFNNEADTPDNFQSRRPNTSFCFLDIRSPGLGDTAMYLCATRPSDRYYTEAFFGQGTRLTVV.